This TCR beta chain was documented in a study of blood T cells in healthy people across ages. Per sample, a minimum of 6.5 million PBMCs were isolated. A second PCR of 7 to 11 cycles used a sample-barcoded 5' primer and a J-beta primer mix. Each CDR3 protein gets one entry after TCRdb re-called the 5' RACE reads with MiXCR. The sample consists of 650,000 to 1,000,000 distinct CDR3 sequences, 30% to 45% of them appearing once. The sample taken for sequencing was blood. The source is a man in his late teens or twenties in good health.

CDR3 sequence (DNA): TGTGCCAGCAGACCCGGACAGGGAGGAGCTTTCTTT. It translates to CASRPGQGGAFF. V and J are TRBV6-2 or TRBV6-3 and TRBJ1-1; 8 bases line up with TRBD1. The CDR3 consists of 12 residues. With V trimmed by 6 bases and J by 10 bases, 7 bases remained unmatched. Germline CDR1 MNHEY, CDR2 SVGEGT.